The following is a T cell receptor beta chain sequence with its context. Its antigen is undetermined. The sequenced template was RNA, covering the TCR beta CDR3 region. First-round RT-PCR with HTBI primers preceded a second-round multiplex PCR. TCRdb independently ran MiXCR on the multiplex PCR reads; one entry per CDR3 protein. The sample has about 550,000 distinct CDR3 sequences; roughly 40% are singletons. The record originates from a study of Graves' ophthalmopathy and Graves' hyperthyroidism. Diagnosis used clinical symptoms, serum thyroxine, TRAb, thyroid ultrasound and orbital computed tomography. In germline, CDR1 is SGHTA, CDR2 FQGNSA. There are 14 residues in the CDR3. Regarding the study as a whole: A 13-signature model separated ophthalmopathy from stable hyperthyroidism, 87.88% sensitivity, just over 80% specificity. In blood, most expanded thyroid clonotypes above 0.001 frequency were also detected.

Sequenced material: peripheral blood or thyroid tissue (not recorded which). The clonotype originates from an adult man with Graves' hyperthyroidism. The chain recombines TRBV7-2 with TRBJ2-7, with TRBD2 as a possible D gene (5 bases). TRBJ2-1 explains the end of the DNA better; the J call may be wrong. The CDR3 region is CASNDHGVYNEQFF. In DNA form, the CDR3 reads TGTGCCAGCAACGACCACGGGGTTTACAATGAGCAGTTCTTC.